Below, 24 T cell receptor beta chains from the same sample are listed, as sequenced in a study of blood T cell repertoires in COVID-19. Produced via immunoSEQ multiplex PCR; TCRdb's table is partial and in-frame only. The table lists roughly 60,000 clones, 65% to 90% of them singletons, with about a tenth in the top ten. The specimen sequenced was peripheral blood. All receptors come from a man aged 50 to 60 with COVID-19, enrolled during active disease.

Only one count was recorded for this clone. The V and J genes are TRBV28 and TRBJ1-1; 8 positions match TRBD1. The CDR3 sequence is 15 residues long. Germline assignment: CDR1 MDHEN and CDR2 SYDVKM. The junction had 4 bases not matched to a gene; V was cut back by 3 bases and J by 1 base. This CDR3 reads CASSFQGAQNTEAFF. The DNA for the CDR3 is TGTGCCAGCAGTTTTCAGGGGGCCCAGAACACTGAAGCTTTCTTT.

V and J are TRBV14 and TRBJ2-3, with D possibly matching TRBD2 (5 bases). Trimming removed 3 bases at V and 10 bases at J, with 11 bases between. The length of the CDR3 is 12 residues. Germline loops: CDR1 SGHDN, CDR2 FVKESK. The chain's CDR3 is CASSHGLRSQYF. The CDR3 bases are TGTGCCAGCAGCCACGGACTCCGATCGCAGTATTTT.

This clone has a handful of counts. J is TRBJ2-7 and V is TRBV5-1, with D unresolved. Deletions cut 4 bases from V and 5 bases from J, with 16 bases between. Germline values: CDR1 SGHRS, CDR2 YFSETQ. The CDR3 consists of 14 residues. The CDR3 nucleotides read TGCGCCAGCAGCGGTAGCCCGCCTGTTAACGAGCAGTACTTC. It codes for CASSGSPPVNEQYF.

The gene calls are TRBV30 and TRBJ2-5; 7 nucleotides match TRBD1. In germline, CDR1 is GTSNPN, CDR2 SVGIG (reference sequence). After removal of 5 bases from V and 6 bases from J, the junction contained 15 bases not matched to a gene. This CDR3 has 15 residues. CDR3 loop: CAWGFRQGSVQTQYF. For the CDR3, the DNA is TGTGCCTGGGGGTTTCGACAGGGTTCGGTACAGACCCAGTACTTC.

The chain is built from TRBV5-1 and TRBJ1-3; D uncertain. The germline V gene has CDR1 SGHRS and CDR2 YFSETQ. Trimming shortened V by 0 bases and J by 3 bases, and 10 bases separated the two germline ends. This CDR3 spans 15 amino acids. The chain's CDR3 is CASSLDKMLGNTIYF. The DNA for the CDR3 is TGCGCCAGCAGCTTGGACAAGATGCTTGGAAACACCATATATTTT.

This clone was seen a single time. The chain uses TRBV29-1 and TRBJ1-5, with TRBD1 identical over 8 bases. V lost 6 bases, J lost 0 bases, and 4 bases stayed unmatched. Germline CDR1 and CDR2: SQVTM and ANQGSEA. This CDR3 comprises 14 residues. As DNA, the CDR3 is TGCAGCGTAGGGACAGGCAATAGCAATCAGCCCCAGCATTTT. It yields the protein CSVGTGNSNQPQHF.

This clone was observed a handful of times. The gene calls are TRBV4-2 and TRBJ2-3; weak D call: TRBD1 (5 bases). The germline V gene has CDR1 LGHNA and CDR2 YNFKEQ. The CDR3 has 16 amino acids. Trimming shortened V by 4 bases and J by 2 bases, and 16 bases separated the two germline ends. The CDR3 DNA is TGTGCCAGCAGCCCCCAACGGCAGGGTTACACAGATACGCAGTATTTT. Protein product: CASSPQRQGYTDTQYF.

DNA for the CDR3: TGTGCCAGCTCACCGGGGGGAACCTATGGCTACACCTTC. Its protein is CASSPGGTYGYTF. The chain links TRBV18 to TRBJ1-2, with D possibly TRBD1 on 5 matching bases. From germline, CDR1 is KGHSH and CDR2 LQKENI. The CDR3 runs 13 residues. V gave up 3 bases and J gave up 4 bases, with 9 bases separating them. The variable domain in full, with the rest retrieved from reference TRBV18 and TRBJ1-2, is NAGVMQNPRHLVRRRGQEARLRCSPMKGHSHVYWYRQLPEEGLKFMVYLQKENIIDESGMPKERFSAEFPKEGPSILRIQQVVRGDSAAYFCASSPGGTYGYTFGSGTRLTVV.

The chain links TRBV12-5 to TRBJ2-2; D is ambiguous. Germline V lookup: CDR1 LGHNT, CDR2 FRNRAP. CDR3 size: 14 residues. The V gene lost 1 base and the J gene lost 0 bases, with 3 bases spanning the gap. The DNA of the CDR3 is TGTGCTAGTGGTTTGGGAGCGAACACCGGGGAGCTGTTTTTT. It translates to CASGLGANTGELFF.

This sequence joins TRBV6-5 and TRBJ2-1; 12 bases agree with TRBD1. Trimming took 11 bases from V and 12 from J; bases not matched to a gene: 8. The CDR3 sequence is 12 residues long. CDR1 MNHEY and CDR2 SVGAGI come from the germline V gene. The CDR3: CAAGQGAQGQFF. The CDR3 bases are TGTGCCGCGGGACAGGGGGCCCAAGGGCAGTTCTTC.

V gene TRBV28 combines with J gene TRBJ1-5, with 7 positions matching TRBD1. The V gene end was trimmed by 4 bases and the J gene end by 8 bases; junction bases not matched to a gene: 8. CDR3 length equals 14 residues. CDR1 is MDHEN and CDR2 is SYDVKM in the germline V gene. CDR3 amino acids: CASSYRQGREPQHF. CDR3 coding DNA: TGTGCCAGCAGTTACAGACAGGGACGAGAGCCCCAGCATTTT.

V usage is TRBV29-1 and J usage is TRBJ2-1, with D possibly matching TRBD2 (6 bases). CDR3 length: 13 amino acids. The V gene's germline CDR1 is SQVTM and CDR2 ANQGSEA. V dropped 5 bases and J dropped 2 bases, with 10 bases sitting between them. The CDR3 coding sequence is TGCAGCGTTTTTGGGGGGACCTACAATGAGCAGTTCTTC. This sequence encodes CSVFGGTYNEQFF.

The chain is built from TRBV5-1 and TRBJ2-1, with TRBD2 matching over 9 bases. The germline gives CDR1 SGHRS, CDR2 YFSETQ. The length of the CDR3 is 16 residues. The ends lost 1 base at V and 2 bases at J; junction bases unmatched: 4. This CDR3 is CASSLLLAGPYNEQFF. The CDR3 coding sequence is TGCGCCAGCAGCTTGCTGCTAGCGGGGCCCTACAATGAGCAGTTCTTC.

The chain employs TRBV2 and TRBJ2-5, with a tentative D call TRBD1 (6 bases). Per the germline V gene, CDR1 is SNHLY and CDR2 is FYNNEI. Trimming stripped 7 bases from V and 5 bases from J, with 14 bases between. The CDR3 spans 13 residues. This CDR3 reads CASTLLQGETQYF. The CDR3 nucleotides are TGTGCCAGCACCCTACTCCAGGGGGAGACCCAGTACTTC.

This chain joins TRBV7-9 and TRBJ1-2; possible D gene TRBD1, 5 bases. In germline, CDR1 is SEHNR, CDR2 FQNEAQ (reference sequence). The V end was cut by 5 bases, the J end by 13 bases, with 14 bases between. The CDR3 runs to 11 residues. The CDR3 bases are TGTGCCAGCAGCCGCTCCAGGGATTTCACCTTC. Encoded protein: CASSRSRDFTF.

The chain employs TRBV21-1 and TRBJ1-5; the table's D call, TRBD1, has no DNA check behind it. TRBV21-1 is deemed a pseudogene. There are 16 residues in the CDR3. CDR3 sequence reads: CASSKNRDRGNQPQHF. The DNA of the CDR3 is TGTGCCAGCAGCAAAAACCGGGACAGAGGGAATCAGCCCCAGCATTTT.

This rearrangement joins TRBV9 to TRBJ2-6; D call uncertain. V shed 0 bases and J shed 2 bases, with 9 bases lying between them. This CDR3 comprises 16 residues. CDR1 and CDR2 from the germline V gene are SGDLS and YYNGEE. The CDR3 DNA follows: TGTGCCAGCAGCGTAGATTTAGTCACTGGGGCCAACGTCCTGACTTTC. Translation gives CASSVDLVTGANVLTF.

This clone appeared a single time. Here the CDR3 DNA reads TGTGCCAGCAGCTTAGCTACCACAGGGGCAAATCAGCCCCAGCATTTT. Its protein is CASSLATTGANQPQHF. The V and J genes are TRBV7-2 and TRBJ1-5; 7 nucleotides line up with TRBD1. CDR3 length equals 16 residues. With V trimmed by 0 bases and J by 4 bases, 6 bases remained unmatched. CDR1 SGHTA and CDR2 FQGNSA come from the germline V gene.

The rearrangement uses TRBV19 and TRBJ2-7; 10 positions agree with TRBD2. The junction had 2 bases not matched to a gene; V was cut back by 8 bases and J by 1 base. Looked up from germline, CDR1 is LNHDA and CDR2 is SQIVND (reference sequence). CDR3 length equals 13 residues. CDR3 nucleotide sequence: TGTGCCAGTCGGACTAGCGGATCCTACGAGCAGTACTTC. Its protein product is CASRTSGSYEQYF.

The chain employs TRBV3-1 (or the pseudogene TRBV3-2) and TRBJ2-1; no firm D call. This CDR3 spans 16 amino acids. CDR1 LGHDT and CDR2 YNNKEL come from the germline V gene (reference sequence). V was pared by 2 bases and J by 7 bases, with 18 bases between. CDR3 residues: CASSQYGGTPGNEQFF. The CDR3 coding sequence is TGTGCCAGCAGCCAATACGGCGGAACCCCCGGGAATGAGCAGTTCTTC.

The chain links TRBV14 to TRBJ1-1, with D unclear. This CDR3 comprises 14 residues. The germline V gene encodes CDR1 SGHDN and CDR2 FVKESK. The V gene lost 5 bases and the J gene lost 5 bases, with 15 bases spanning the gap. This CDR3 reads CASSIGPGGTEAFF. The CDR3 nucleotides read TGTGCCAGCAGCATAGGTCCTGGAGGGACTGAAGCTTTCTTT.

The chain uses TRBV9 and TRBJ2-2, with 7 nucleotides matching TRBD2. CDR1 is SGDLS and CDR2 is YYNGEE in the germline V gene. After removal of 0 bases from V and 5 bases from J, the junction contained 4 bases not matched to a gene. The CDR3 runs 15 residues. For the CDR3, the DNA is TGTGCCAGCAGCGTAGCGGGAGGAAAGACCGGGGAGCTGTTTTTT. This encodes CASSVAGGKTGELFF.

The CDR3 region is CASSLGGESYGYTF. DNA for the CDR3: TGTGCCAGCAGCTTAGGGGGCGAGTCCTATGGCTACACCTTC. The chain has TRBV7-2 and TRBJ1-2; D may be TRBD1 (5 bases). The CDR3 consists of 14 residues. Looked up from germline, CDR1 is SGHTA and CDR2 is FQGNSA. Trimming pared 1 base from V and 4 bases from J, leaving 10 bases between. Based on the CDR3 plus reference TRBV7-2 and TRBJ1-2, the full variable domain is GAGVSQSPSNKVTEKGKDVELRCDPISGHTALYWYRQSLGQGLEFLIYFQGNSAPDKSGLPSDRFSAERTGGSVSTLTIQRTQQEDSAVYLCASSLGGESYGYTFGSGTRLTVV.

The chain joins TRBV9 to TRBJ2-3, with D perhaps TRBD2 (5 bases). The ends were cut back, 3 bases at V and 5 bases at J, with 16 bases in the middle. CDR3 size: 15 residues. Germline lookup yields CDR1 SGDLS and CDR2 YYNGEE. In DNA, the CDR3 is TGTGCCAGCAGCGGAGGGCTCTCGAGGGAAGATACGCAGTATTTT. Translating it yields CASSGGLSREDTQYF.